The 20 T cell receptor beta chains given below trace back to one sample, sequenced in a study of human T cells and chemical hapten exposure. Time point specified: pre-sensitization, week 0. Treatment meaning: therapeutic diphenylcyclopropenone sensitization with weekly scalp DPC. A single record per CDR3 protein comes from TCRdb applying MiXCR to the RACE reads. Altogether approximately 180,000 distinct CDR3 sequences are present, nearly 30% being singletons, with the ten largest covering less than 3.5%. Specimen: whole blood, collected in connection with sensitization to the hapten diphenylcyclopropenone (DPC). The receptors derive from a woman aged 25-40 years with alopecia areata. Some clones in this sample may be carry-over from other donors' samples.

This chain uses TRBV7-2 with TRBJ2-7, with no clear D. This CDR3 has 15 amino acids. Germline CDR1 is SGHTA and CDR2 is FQGNSA. V dropped 2 bases and J dropped 2 bases, with 13 bases sitting between them. The CDR3 nucleotides are TGTGCCAGCAGCTTATGGCAGGACCCTGCCTACGAGCAGTACTTC. This encodes CASSLWQDPAYEQYF.

This rearrangement joins TRBV7-3 to TRBJ2-2, with 7 bases identical to TRBD1. This CDR3 has 15 amino acids. Germline V gene lookup returns CDR1 SGHTA and CDR2 FQGTGA. Trimming removed 5 bases from V and 6 bases from J; junction bases left unmatched: 9. CDR3 nucleotides: TGTGCCAGCAGCCCCGACAGGGCAGTGTCCGGGGAGCTGTTTTTT. Translation: CASSPDRAVSGELFF. Together with reference TRBV7-3 and TRBJ2-2, the CDR3 gives the full variable domain: GAGVSQTPSNKVTEKGKYVELRCDPISGHTALYWYRQSLGQGPEFLIYFQGTGAADDSGLPNDRFFAVRPEGSVSTLKIQRTERGDSAVYLCASSPDRAVSGELFFGEGSRLTVL.

This clonotype was detected a few times. The chain has TRBV6-5 and TRBJ1-5; D not resolved. Between the trimmed V and J ends, which lost 6 bases and 2 bases, there was a span of 14 bases. The CDR3 is made up of 15 amino acids. The V gene's germline CDR1 is MNHEY and CDR2 SVGAGI. The CDR3 is CASSPDPYGNQPQHF. Written as DNA, the CDR3 is TGTGCCAGCAGCCCCGACCCGTATGGCAATCAGCCCCAGCATTTT.

This clonotype was counted between two and nine times. The rearrangement links TRBV9 to TRBJ2-7; TRBD1 matches 9 bases. The CDR3 length is 16 residues. The junction had 11 bases not matched to a gene; V was cut back by 4 bases and J by 3 bases. From germline, CDR1 is SGDLS and CDR2 YYNGEE. CDR3 coding DNA: TGTGCCAGCAGCTTGTCCCGGGACAGGGCCGTCTACGAGCAGTACTTC. Its protein product is CASSLSRDRAVYEQYF.

The chain is built from TRBV29-1 and TRBJ1-4, with TRBD1 matching 8 bases. After removal of 0 bases from V and 7 bases from J, the junction contained 4 bases not matched to a gene. The CDR3 is 14 amino acids. Looked up from germline, CDR1 is SQVTM and CDR2 is ANQGSEA. The CDR3 DNA is TGCAGCGTTGAAGAGTATGGGACAGGTGAAAAACTGTTTTTT. Its protein is CSVEEYGTGEKLFF.

J is TRBJ2-1 and V is TRBV6-2 or TRBV6-3; possible D gene TRBD2, 7 bases. The CDR3 is 17 residues long. Between the trimmed V and J ends, which lost 6 bases and 6 bases, there was a span of 24 bases. The germline gives CDR1 MNHEY, CDR2 SVGEGT. The CDR3 spells CASSPDRGSGGGNEQFF. The CDR3 DNA is TGTGCCAGCAGCCCGGACCGGGGATCGGGGGGCGGCAATGAGCAGTTCTTC.

This clonotype showed up many times. This chain uses TRBV28 with TRBJ2-2; TRBD2 aligns across 13 bases. The germline V gene encodes CDR1 MDHEN and CDR2 SYDVKM. The ends lost 5 bases at V and 8 bases at J; junction bases unmatched: 8. The CDR3 loop spans 16 amino acids. This chain's CDR3 is CASSPTSGGARGELFF. CDR3 bases: TGTGCCAGCAGTCCCACTAGCGGGGGGGCTCGTGGGGAGCTGTTTTTT.

V is TRBV7-6 and J is TRBJ1-6; 9 nucleotides align to TRBD1. The CDR3 runs to 16 residues. The ends lost 5 bases at V and 10 bases at J; junction bases unmatched: 12. Germline CDR1 is SGHVS and CDR2 is FNYEAQ. This CDR3 is CASSERTGEGYSPLHF. CDR3 DNA sequence: TGTGCCAGCAGCGAACGGACAGGGGAGGGATACTCACCCCTCCACTTT.

In its sample, this clonotype was seen a few times. The chain uses TRBV7-3 and TRBJ2-3; 9 bases agree with TRBD2. The germline CDR1 and CDR2 sequences are SGHTA and FQGTGA. The V segment lost 1 base and the J segment 6 bases; nucleotides outside the gene matches: 5. This CDR3 comprises 15 residues. CDR3 DNA: TGTGCCAGCAGCTTAAACAGCGGGGGGAGGGATACGCAGTATTTT. Protein sequence: CASSLNSGGRDTQYF.

The rearrangement joins TRBV5-6 to TRBJ2-1; 9 bases map to TRBD2. This CDR3 is 15 amino acids long. With V trimmed by 0 bases and J by 5 bases, 3 bases remained unmatched. CDR1 SGHDT and CDR2 YYEEEE come from the germline V gene. DNA of the CDR3: TGTGCCAGCAGCTTGGTGGCTAGCGGGGACAATGAGCAGTTCTTC. Encoded protein: CASSLVASGDNEQFF.

This chain uses TRBV27 with TRBJ2-2, with a weak D call TRBD2 (5 bases). Germline V gives CDR1 MNHEY, CDR2 SMNVEV (reference sequence). This CDR3 is 14 amino acids long. Trimming stripped 2 bases from V and 9 bases from J, with 13 bases between. The CDR3 DNA sequence: TGTGCCAGCAGTTTAAGTGGGGAGCACCGGGAGCTGTTTTTT. It is translated as CASSLSGEHRELFF.

This clonotype was detected once. J is TRBJ1-2 and V is TRBV5-6; D is uncertain. The CDR3 is made up of 15 amino acids. CDR1 and CDR2 from the germline V gene are SGHDT and YYEEEE. V lost 6 bases to trimming and J lost 2 bases, with 17 bases between them. DNA of the CDR3: TGTGCCAGCATCGAAATGAAGGCGGTGAACTATGGCTACACCTTC. This translates into CASIEMKAVNYGYTF.

This clonotype was seen only a few times. The chain has TRBV28 and TRBJ1-6; D gene unclear. Germline loops: CDR1 MDHEN, CDR2 SYDVKM. CDR3 length: 15 amino acids. V lost 8 bases to trimming and J lost 8 bases, with 19 bases between them. CDR3 DNA: TGTGCCAGCTCAGATTCCGGCCGGGTAGATTCACCCCTCCACTTT. Amino acid sequence: CASSDSGRVDSPLHF.

This chain connects TRBV24-1 to TRBJ2-1; 8 bases are a match to TRBD2. The length of the CDR3 is 15 residues. Germline lookup yields CDR1 KGHDR and CDR2 SFDVKD. Losses at the gene ends were 4 bases for V and 3 bases for J; bases not matched to a gene: 4. CDR3 nucleotide sequence: TGTGCCACCAGTGACCGAACTAGCGGCTACAATGAGCAGTTCTTC. Translating it yields CATSDRTSGYNEQFF.

This clonotype was found a few times. The V call is TRBV29-1, the J call TRBJ2-1; D not certain. The V end was cut by 2 bases, the J end by 3 bases, with 5 bases between. The CDR3 runs to 12 residues. The germline V gene has CDR1 SQVTM and CDR2 ANQGSEA. The CDR3 DNA sequence: TGCAGCGTTGAAAGGAGCTACAATGAGCAGTTCTTC. It translates to CSVERSYNEQFF.

This clonotype was recorded a few times. V gene TRBV25-1 combines with J gene TRBJ2-5, with unresolved D. Per germline, CDR1 MGHDK and CDR2 SYGVNS. Trimming stripped 0 bases from V and 5 bases from J, with 4 bases between. The length of the CDR3 is 12 residues. CDR3 loop: CASSEYAETQYF. In DNA form, the CDR3 reads TGTGCCAGCAGTGAATATGCCGAGACCCAGTACTTC. Based on the CDR3 plus reference TRBV25-1 and TRBJ2-5, the full variable domain is EADIYQTPRYLVIGTGKKITLECSQTMGHDKMYWYQQDPGMELHLIHYSYGVNSTEKGDLSSESTVSRIRTEHFPLTLESARPSHTSQYLCASSEYAETQYFGPGTRLLVL.

This clonotype has only a few counts. The V call is TRBV20-1, the J call TRBJ2-5; 7 bases are a match to TRBD1. Trimming removed 6 bases from V and 1 base from J; junction bases left unmatched: 11. This CDR3 is 15 amino acids long. The germline V gene encodes CDR1 DFQATT and CDR2 SNEGSKA (reference sequence). CDR3 bases: TGCAGTGCGCACCGCCTCGGGGACAGCCAAGAGACCCAGTACTTC. This gives the protein CSAHRLGDSQETQYF.

This clonotype was recorded a few times. This rearrangement joins TRBV7-9 to TRBJ2-1, with a weak D call TRBD1 (5 bases). This CDR3 is built from 13 residues. The V gene lost 5 bases and the J gene lost 0 bases, with 5 bases spanning the gap. Looked up from germline, CDR1 is SEHNR and CDR2 is FQNEAQ (reference sequence). This CDR3 is CASSQGSYNEQFF. The CDR3 DNA reads as TGTGCCAGCAGCCAGGGCTCCTACAATGAGCAGTTCTTC.

The chain combines TRBV30 with TRBJ2-1; the D call may be TRBD1 or TRBD2 (5 bases each). The CDR3 runs to 13 residues. The V gene lost 0 bases and the J gene lost 4 bases, with 7 bases spanning the gap. The germline V gene has CDR1 GTSNPN and CDR2 SVGIG (reference sequence). This CDR3 is CAWSVWGYNEQFF. The CDR3 DNA reads as TGTGCCTGGAGTGTGTGGGGGTACAATGAGCAGTTCTTC.

The genes are TRBV5-1 and TRBJ2-3; TRBD2 matches 8 bases. The junction had 3 bases not matched to a gene; V was cut back by 0 bases and J by 0 bases. Looked up from germline, CDR1 is SGHRS and CDR2 is YFSETQ. The CDR3 is 16 amino acids. CDR3 in DNA: TGCGCCAGCAGCTTGGGGACTAGCCCTAGCACAGATACGCAGTATTTT. Protein: CASSLGTSPSTDTQYF.